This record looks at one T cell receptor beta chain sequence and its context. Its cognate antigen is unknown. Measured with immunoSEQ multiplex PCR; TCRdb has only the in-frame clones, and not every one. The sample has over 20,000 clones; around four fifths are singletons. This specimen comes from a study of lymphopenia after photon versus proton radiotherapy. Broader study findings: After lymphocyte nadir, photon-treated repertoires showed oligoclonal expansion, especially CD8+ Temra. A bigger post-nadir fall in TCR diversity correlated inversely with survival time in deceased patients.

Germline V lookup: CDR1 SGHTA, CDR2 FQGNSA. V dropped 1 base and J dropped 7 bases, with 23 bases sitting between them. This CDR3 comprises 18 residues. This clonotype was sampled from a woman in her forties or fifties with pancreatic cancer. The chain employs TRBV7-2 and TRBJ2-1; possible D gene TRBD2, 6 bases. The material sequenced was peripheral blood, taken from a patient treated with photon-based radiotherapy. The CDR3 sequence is CASSLVAGRTMLGNEQFF. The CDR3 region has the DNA TGTGCCAGCAGCTTAGTCGCGGGGAGGACAATGTTAGGAAATGAGCAGTTCTTC.